The 31 T cell receptor beta chains in this list originate from one sample, sequenced in a study of technical replicates of blood from four donors. The protocol was immunoSEQ multiplex PCR, while the TCRdb copy is restricted to in-frame clones and leaves out a portion. The sample lists under 100,000 clones, approximately 95% seen once, with about 0.37% in the top ten. The sample consisted of T cells isolated from PBMCs. These receptor sequences come from a human donor in good health.

The V call is TRBV4-1, the J call TRBJ2-3; no clear D gene. The CDR3 runs 15 residues. The ends were cut back, 4 bases at V and 0 bases at J, with 11 bases in the middle. Germline CDR1 reads MGHRA; CDR2 reads YSYEKL. This chain's CDR3 is CASSPGARSTDTQYF. The CDR3 DNA follows: TGCGCCAGCAGCCCGGGTGCCCGGAGCACAGATACGCAGTATTTT.

The rearrangement links TRBV9 to TRBJ2-3; D gene unclear. The CDR3 consists of 15 residues. Between the trimmed V and J ends, which lost 1 base and 0 bases, there was a span of 9 bases. Germline V gene lookup returns CDR1 SGDLS and CDR2 YYNGEE. CDR3 in DNA: TGTGCCAGCAGCGTAAGAACAGACAGCACAGATACGCAGTATTTT. Translating gives CASSVRTDSTDTQYF. Combining the CDR3 with reference TRBV9 and TRBJ2-3 gives the whole variable domain DSGVTQTPKHLITATGQRVTLRCSPRSGDLSVYWYQQSLDQGLQFLIQYYNGEERAKGNILERFSAQQFPDLHSELNLSSLELGDSALYFCASSVRTDSTDTQYFGPGTRLTVL.

The chain recombines TRBV27 with TRBJ2-1; possibly TRBD2 for D (6 bases). Trimming shortened V by 7 bases and J by 5 bases, and 15 bases separated the two germline ends. CDR3 length: 14 residues. Per the germline V gene, CDR1 is MNHEY and CDR2 is SMNVEV (reference sequence). For the CDR3, the DNA is TGTGCCAGCACTAAACTGGGGAGGAACAATGAGCAGTTCTTC. It translates to CASTKLGRNNEQFF.

The rearrangement joins TRBV9 to TRBJ2-2, with a tentative D call TRBD1 (6 bases). CDR3 length: 16 residues. V was shortened by 4 bases and J by 4 bases, with 17 bases between the two germline ends. Per germline, CDR1 SGDLS and CDR2 YYNGEE. In DNA form, the CDR3 reads TGTGCCAGCAGCAAGACAGGTACCGGAGGCACCGGGGAGCTGTTTTTT. Translating gives CASSKTGTGGTGELFF.

The V call is TRBV7-9, the J call TRBJ2-1, with 8 bases identical to TRBD1. Germline lookup yields CDR1 SEHNR and CDR2 FQNEAQ (reference sequence). This CDR3 spans 17 amino acids. Trimming at V came to 5 bases and at J to 0 bases, leaving 9 bases not matched to a gene. CDR3: CASSTLPGTGSYNEQFF. The CDR3 DNA follows: TGTGCCAGCAGCACACTCCCCGGGACAGGCTCCTACAATGAGCAGTTCTTC.

The count of this clone is one. This chain joins TRBV4-1 and TRBJ2-7; 7 positions agree with TRBD2. Trimming at V came to 4 bases and at J to 4 bases, leaving 7 bases not matched to a gene. In germline, CDR1 is MGHRA, CDR2 YSYEKL. This CDR3 contains 14 residues. Here the CDR3 reads CASSLTGTKYEQYF. The CDR3, as DNA: TGCGCCAGCAGCCTAACCGGGACTAAATACGAGCAGTACTTC.

V is TRBV9 and J is TRBJ2-7; D ambiguous. The germline CDR1 and CDR2 sequences are SGDLS and YYNGEE. V lost 0 bases and J lost 0, with 7 bases in between. This CDR3 region has 14 residues. CDR3 nucleotides: TGTGCCAGCAGCGTAGATATCGGCTCCTACGAGCAGTACTTC. Translating it yields CASSVDIGSYEQYF.

This clone was counted a few times. This sequence joins TRBV5-8 and TRBJ2-7; 11 bases map to TRBD2. V shed 4 bases, J shed 0 bases, and the junction held 9 bases outside the gene matches. Looked up from germline, CDR1 is SGHTS and CDR2 is YDEGEE. There are 17 residues in the CDR3. The CDR3 region is CASSETSGSFPSYEQYF. The CDR3 nucleotides are TGTGCCAGCAGCGAAACTAGCGGGAGTTTCCCCTCCTACGAGCAGTACTTC.

This chain links TRBV6-4 with TRBJ2-2, with 9 bases lining up with TRBD1. With V trimmed by 11 bases and J by 4 bases, 8 bases remained unmatched. This CDR3 spans 14 amino acids. Germline-derived CDR1 and CDR2 are MRHNA and SNTAGT. For the CDR3, the DNA is TGTGCCGCTCCTTACAGGGGGCCCACCGGGGAGCTGTTTTTT. It translates to CAAPYRGPTGELFF.

This chain joins TRBV29-1 and TRBJ1-2, with D unclear. CDR3 length: 14 amino acids. Germline V gene sequence: CDR1 SQVTM, CDR2 ANQGSEA. Trimming removed 5 bases from V and 4 bases from J, with 17 bases in between. CDR3 coding DNA: TGCAGCGTTCCGACGTTAGACCTAGGCTATGGCTACACCTTC. It encodes CSVPTLDLGYGYTF.

The V gene is TRBV19, the J gene TRBJ1-1; a possible D gene is TRBD1 (5 bases). Germline values: CDR1 LNHDA, CDR2 SQIVND (reference sequence). This CDR3 has 15 amino acids. The V end lost 3 bases, the J end lost 5 bases, and 16 bases lay between the germline ends. The DNA for the CDR3 is TGTGCCAGTAGTATTTTCGGGGACGGGGGGACTGAAGCTTTCTTT. Translation gives CASSIFGDGGTEAFF.

This chain connects TRBV5-6 to TRBJ2-5; maybe TRBD2 (5 bases). This CDR3 has 13 amino acids. The V and J ends lost 1 base and 5 bases respectively, with 9 bases between them. Germline values: CDR1 SGHDT, CDR2 YYEEEE. The CDR3 coding sequence is TGTGCCAGCAGCTTGAAGGGAGTGGAGACCCAGTACTTC. Protein: CASSLKGVETQYF.

The genes are TRBV7-8 and TRBJ2-2, with D possibly TRBD1 on 5 matching bases. The CDR3 spans 16 residues. CDR1 and CDR2 (germline): SGHVS, FQNEAQ. V dropped 3 bases and J dropped 1 base, with 12 bases sitting between them. The CDR3 is CASSFLRTKNTGELFF. The CDR3 nucleotides read TGTGCCAGCAGCTTTTTAAGGACAAAGAACACCGGGGAGCTGTTTTTT.

This chain connects TRBV2 to TRBJ1-5; a possible D gene is TRBD1 (5 bases). Per germline, CDR1 SNHLY and CDR2 FYNNEI. This CDR3 has 16 residues. The ends were cut back, 3 bases at V and 7 bases at J, with 19 bases in the middle. The CDR3 nucleotides read TGTGCCAGCAGTGAGGGTGGTCAGGGTTCGTGGCAGCCCCAGCATTTT. Translating gives CASSEGGQGSWQPQHF.

The V and J genes are TRBV6-1 and TRBJ2-5, with 12 bases fitting TRBD2. The V gene's germline CDR1 is MNHNS and CDR2 SASEGT. Trimming at V came to 1 base and at J to 4 bases, leaving 7 bases not matched to a gene. The CDR3 runs 17 residues. CDR3 DNA sequence: TGTGCCAGCAGTGAAGAGACTAGCGGGAGTGAGGGAGAGACCCAGTACTTC. Amino acid sequence: CASSEETSGSEGETQYF.

This clone is classed as medium-sized (0.01 to 0.1%). V gene TRBV2 combines with J gene TRBJ2-7; 8 nucleotides align to TRBD2. The CDR3 sequence is 14 residues long. Losses at the gene ends were 7 bases for V and 2 bases for J; bases not matched to a gene: 7. Germline assignment: CDR1 SNHLY and CDR2 FYNNEI. This CDR3 reads CASMGLAGPYEQYF. CDR3 coding DNA: TGTGCCAGCATGGGGCTAGCGGGTCCCTACGAGCAGTACTTC.

The rearrangement uses TRBV11-1 and TRBJ1-5; a weak D match, TRBD1 (6 bases). V was clipped by 5 bases and J by 5 bases, with 10 bases between them. Germline-derived CDR1 and CDR2 are SGHAT and FQDESV (reference sequence). This CDR3 region has 13 residues. The CDR3 DNA sequence: TGTGCCAGCAGCAAGTGGACAGATCAGCCCCAGCATTTT. Translation gives CASSKWTDQPQHF.

CDR3 bases: TGTGCCAGCAGTTTACGGGATAACGGCTACACCTTC. It translates to CASSLRDNGYTF. The chain recombines TRBV28 with TRBJ1-2, with D unclear. The V gene lost 2 bases and the J gene lost 8 bases, with 9 bases spanning the gap. The CDR3 sequence is 12 residues long. Germline V CDR1 and CDR2: MDHEN, SYDVKM.

The rearrangement joins TRBV6-5 to TRBJ1-1; TRBD1 aligns across 10 bases. Per the germline V gene, CDR1 is MNHEY and CDR2 is SVGAGI. Germline trimming cut 6 bases from V and 0 bases from J; bases unmatched to any gene: 4. The length of the CDR3 is 15 residues. The CDR3: CASRTGGGLNTEAFF. The CDR3 region has the DNA TGTGCCAGCAGGACAGGGGGCGGGTTGAACACTGAAGCTTTCTTT.

The chain carries TRBV7-3 and TRBJ2-3, with D tentatively TRBD2 (6 bases). The CDR3 loop spans 15 amino acids. V was trimmed by 5 bases and J by 0 bases, leaving 12 bases between them. Germline lookup yields CDR1 SGHTA and CDR2 FQGTGA. DNA of the CDR3: TGTGCCAGCAGCCCTAGCGACACTAGCACAGATACGCAGTATTTT. It encodes CASSPSDTSTDTQYF.

This chain links TRBV9 with TRBJ1-5, with D tentatively TRBD1 (6 bases). V dropped 3 bases and J dropped 0 bases, with 10 bases sitting between them. This CDR3 contains 15 residues. Germline V gene data show CDR1 as SGDLS and CDR2 as YYNGEE. The CDR3: CASSARGYSNQPQHF. The CDR3 DNA reads as TGTGCCAGCAGCGCCAGGGGATATAGCAATCAGCCCCAGCATTTT.

V is TRBV6-1 and J is TRBJ1-5, with 8 bases identical to TRBD1. After removal of 3 bases from V and 7 bases from J, the junction contained 20 bases not matched to a gene. From germline, CDR1 is MNHNS and CDR2 SASEGT. CDR3 length: 19 amino acids. This CDR3 reads CASSDWTGFVEYVVQPQHF. For the CDR3, the DNA is TGTGCCAGCAGTGATTGGACAGGGTTTGTTGAGTATGTGGTCCAGCCCCAGCATTTT.

This chain links TRBV13 with TRBJ2-1; perhaps TRBD1 as D (5 bases). The CDR3 loop spans 12 amino acids. CDR1 and CDR2 from the germline V gene are PRHDT and FYEKMQ (reference sequence). The ends were cut back, 8 bases at V and 5 bases at J, with 10 bases in the middle. The CDR3 loop reads CASAGADNEQFF. In DNA form, the CDR3 reads TGTGCCAGCGCTGGGGCAGACAATGAGCAGTTCTTC.

This chain links TRBV9 with TRBJ1-4; possible D gene TRBD1, 5 bases. V shed 3 bases and J shed 8 bases, with 23 bases lying between them. The CDR3 covers 17 residues. CDR1 SGDLS and CDR2 YYNGEE come from the germline V gene. The CDR3 sequence is CASSGRGGETSGEKLFF. DNA of the CDR3: TGTGCCAGCAGCGGCCGGGGGGGTGAGACATCCGGAGAAAAACTGTTTTTT.

V is TRBV5-8 and J is TRBJ1-5; D unresolved. V shed 4 bases and J shed 4 bases, with 9 bases lying between them. The CDR3 spans 13 residues. The V gene's germline CDR1 is SGHTS and CDR2 YDEGEE. The CDR3 loop reads CASSPNPNQPQHF. The CDR3 DNA reads as TGTGCCAGCAGCCCTAACCCAAATCAGCCCCAGCATTTT.

The J gene is TRBJ2-1, the V gene TRBV18, with 7 bases fitting TRBD2. The CDR3 sequence is 14 residues long. Trimming took 3 bases from V and 6 from J; bases not matched to a gene: 5. The V gene's germline CDR1 is KGHSH and CDR2 LQKENI. This CDR3 is CASSPGTGGNEQFF. The CDR3 nucleotides read TGTGCCAGCTCACCGGGAACGGGAGGCAATGAGCAGTTCTTC.

The genes are TRBV27 and TRBJ2-2; the D is unclear. V was trimmed by 6 bases and J by 0 bases, leaving 8 bases between them. The CDR3 totals 14 residues. Germline values: CDR1 MNHEY, CDR2 SMNVEV (reference sequence). CDR3 loop: CASRLAANTGELFF. DNA for the CDR3: TGTGCCAGCAGGCTTGCAGCGAACACCGGGGAGCTGTTTTTT.

This chain links TRBV5-5 with TRBJ2-7; tentatively, D is TRBD2 (6 bases). V was clipped by 6 bases and J by 2 bases, with 12 bases between them. CDR3 size: 13 residues. Per the germline V gene, CDR1 is SGHKS and CDR2 is YYEKEE (reference sequence). The CDR3 bases are TGTGCCAGCACCGTCCGGGAGACCTACGAGCAGTACTTC. Translated, it gives CASTVRETYEQYF. Combining the CDR3 with reference TRBV5-5 and TRBJ2-7 gives the whole variable domain DAGVTQSPTHLIKTRGQQVTLRCSPISGHKSVSWYQQVLGQGPQFIFQYYEKEERGRGNFPDRFSARQFPNYSSELNVNALLLGDSALYLCASTVRETYEQYFGPGTRLTVT.

The chain couples TRBV27 to TRBJ2-7, with D possibly TRBD2 on 5 matching bases. CDR3 size: 15 residues. With 2 bases removed from V and 6 bases from J, the gap between germline ends came to 17 bases. Germline V CDR1 and CDR2: MNHEY, SMNVEV (reference sequence). Written as DNA, the CDR3 is TGTGCCAGCAGTTTAAGAGGGCAGGTAGCTCTCGAGCAGTACTTC. Its protein is CASSLRGQVALEQYF.

The V gene is TRBV29-1, the J gene TRBJ2-7, with a possible D match to TRBD2 (6 bases). V lost 4 bases and J lost 2, with 9 bases in between. The V gene's germline CDR1 is SQVTM and CDR2 ANQGSEA. The CDR3 contains 12 residues. The CDR3 spells CSVAGEAYEQYF. CDR3 coding DNA: TGCAGCGTTGCGGGGGAGGCCTACGAGCAGTACTTC.

The rearrangement links TRBV6-1 to TRBJ1-4; D gene uncertain. V lost 9 bases and J lost 0, with 11 bases in between. This CDR3 comprises 14 residues. CDR1 is MNHNS, CDR2 SASEGT, per germline. As DNA, the CDR3 is TGTGCCAGTACAGTGACCGCAACTAATGAAAAACTGTTTTTT. This translates into CASTVTATNEKLFF.